This T cell receptor (beta chain) was recorded in a study of CD8 T cells in Susac syndrome (dated by TCRdb to between 2018 and 2021). A note on the overall study: Repertoire sequencing was used to test whether CD8+ T cell activation and differentiation in Susac syndrome was antigen driven.

High-throughput TCR beta sequencing profiled peripheral blood CD8+ and CD4+ T cells from healthy donors, Susac syndrome patients and multiple sclerosis patients. Healthy donors were age- and sex-matched controls. CD8+ TEMRA cells were enriched by FACS, while bulk CD8+ and CD4+ T cells were purified by magnetic negative isolation. Blood was collected in EDTA tubes and processed within 24 hours, with PBMCs isolated through density gradient centrifugation. PBMCs intended for TCR sequencing were frozen in liquid nitrogen and were later thawed in a 37 degrees C water bath. A purity of at least 90% was achieved for sorted or isolated CD4+, CD8+ and CD8+ TEMRA cells. CDR1 is given as SGDLS and CDR2 as YYNGEE, both from the germline V gene. The junction carries 13 bases between V and J, which are trimmed by 0 bases and 3 bases respectively. The CDR3 numbers 17 residues from cysteine through phenylalanine. Kept here is only the CDR3 DNA, which spans 51 bases and is read in frame from base 1.

RNA was extracted with the RNeasy kit and roughly 0.5 to 1 ug was reverse transcribed using random hexamers. The immunoSEQ multiplex PCR assay, which covers 54 Vbeta and 13 Jbeta segments, was used to amplify TCR beta CDR3 regions. PCR amplification bias was corrected using a synthetic template baseline for primer optimization and computational correction. Per the source publication's procedure: Reads were assigned to V, D and J genes according to IMGT and analyzed in immunoSEQ Analyzer, with only productive sequences retained. Clonality was computed as one minus Shannon entropy normalized by log2 of the number of productive unique sequences. Public and private clones were assessed among the 100 most prevalent clones of each patient and control. Clones were defined as Susac-specific if absent from the healthy and MS cohorts, from approximately 1,100 published viral clones and from other ImmuneACCESS disease sequences. TCRdb trimmed the raw reads at Q25, called clones with MiXCR and kept productive beta chains. Each record represents a unique CDR3 protein, reported with the most common genes and DNA among its rows. TCRdb, rather than the study authors, made the V and J calls. The sample yields about 200,000 distinct CDR3 sequences; 85% to 95% were counted once. Of the sample, roughly 0.1% falls within the top ten clones.

To note about this clonotype: Which antigen it targets is not known. No qualities accompany the bases; no much larger clone lies one base away.

General conclusions and limits of the study: The number of individuals in the TCR sequencing and HLA analysis was acknowledged as relatively small.

The specimen was CD4+ T cells from PBMCs. The chain employs TRBV9 and TRBJ2-6, with a tentative D gene TRBD1 over 6 matching bases. The clonotype was recovered from a human donor in good health. The CDR3 corresponds to CASSVGGGFDGANVLTF. The bases are TGTGCCAGCAGCGTAGGTGGGGGCTTCGATGGGGCCAACGTCCTGACTTTC.